A selection of T cell receptor beta chains follows, all from one sample in a study of blood T cell repertoires in COVID-19. Some clones are missing from TCRdb's copy, which holds only in-frame ones; the method was immunoSEQ multiplex PCR. This sample has fewer than 350,000 clones, with 80% to 90% found just once. Specimen: peripheral blood. The receptors were sampled from a woman between 25 and 40 years old with COVID-19, enrolled during active disease. Both conserved end residues are part of each CDR3. D genes are given only for firm matches. A clone size is listed for some rows: how often the clone was seen (once, few, many), or a class if it is expanded.

D	length	size	V	J	CDR3	DNA
TRBD2	14	NA	TRBV4-2	TRBJ2-1	CASSLAGGNNEQFF	TGTGCCAGCTCGCTGGCGGGGGGAAACAATGAGCAGTTCTTC
TRBD1	15	NA	TRBV18	TRBJ1-5	CASSDRAYSNQPQHF	TGTGCCAGCTCAGACAGGGCTTATAGCAATCAGCCCCAGCATTTT
NA	14	NA	TRBV5-1	TRBJ1-2	CASSPVGQSGGYTF	TGCGCCAGCAGCCCGGTCGGACAGAGCGGTGGCTACACCTTC
TRBD1	16	NA	TRBV6-2/TRBV6-3	TRBJ2-7	CASSSLDRGPPYEQYF	TGTGCCAGCAGTTCCCTCGACAGGGGGCCCCCCTACGAGCAGTACTTC
NA	11	NA	TRBV18	TRBJ2-5	CASSTGETQYF	TGTGCCAGCTCAACGGGAGAGACCCAGTACTTC
NA	14	NA	TRBV18	TRBJ1-6	CASSGGRGSSPLHF	TGTGCCAGCTCCGGGGGGCGCGGGAGTTCACCCCTCCACTTT
TRBD1	16	once	TRBV18	TRBJ1-1	CASSPRQGAPNTEAFF	TGTGCCAGCTCCCCTAGACAGGGGGCGCCGAACACTGAAGCTTTCTTT
TRBD2	16	NA	TRBV19	TRBJ2-3	CASSPVLAGGTDTQYF	TGTGCCAGTAGTCCCGTACTAGCGGGGGGCACAGATACGCAGTATTTT
TRBD2	13	NA	TRBV3-1/TRBV3-2	TRBJ2-7	CASRLAGGNEQYF	TGTGCCAGCCGACTAGCGGGGGGGAACGAGCAGTACTTC
NA	15	NA	TRBV6-1	TRBJ2-7	CASSETGGVAYEQYF	TGTGCCAGCAGTGAAACAGGCGGTGTAGCCTACGAGCAGTACTTC
NA	16	NA	TRBV10-3	TRBJ1-1	CAISDLNQGLGGEAFF	TGTGCCATCAGTGATTTGAACCAGGGTCTGGGCGGTGAAGCTTTCTTT
TRBD2	14	NA	TRBV29-1	TRBJ2-1	CSVDGTTSYNEQFF	TGCAGCGTTGACGGGACTACCTCCTACAATGAGCAGTTCTTC
NA	14	NA	TRBV5-1	TRBJ2-7	CASGQGLGSYEQYF	TGCGCCAGCGGCCAGGGGCTAGGCTCCTACGAGCAGTACTTC
NA	12	NA	TRBV5-6	TRBJ1-2	CASSFPTDGYTF	TGTGCCAGCAGCTTCCCCACGGATGGCTACACCTTC
NA	15	NA	TRBV5-8	TRBJ1-2	CASEERKQRRYGYTF	TGTGCCAGCGAAGAGAGGAAGCAGAGGAGGTATGGCTACACCTTC